This T cell receptor beta chain was sequenced in a study of CD8 T cells in Susac syndrome. Patients having Susac syndrome satisfied recently defined diagnostic criteria for definite or probable disease. An input of about 0.5 to 1 ug of RNA was subjected to reverse transcription using random hexamers. In TCRdb, the immunoSEQ multiplex PCR reads were re-called with MiXCR into one record per CDR3 protein. The sample records under 200,000 distinct CDR3 sequences, 95% to 97% being singletons. The CDR3 is made up of 15 amino acids. V shed 7 bases and J 2 bases; nucleotides not matched to a gene: 8. CDR1 LGHDT and CDR2 YNNKEL come from the germline V gene (reference sequence).

The chain has TRBV3-1 and TRBJ2-3; 8 positions agree with TRBD1. This sequence originates from a human donor with Susac syndrome. Input material: CD4+ T cells from PBMCs. The CDR3 coding sequence is TGTGCCAGCAACTCCGCGGACAGGGCCACAGATACGCAGTATTTT. It yields the protein CASNSADRATDTQYF.